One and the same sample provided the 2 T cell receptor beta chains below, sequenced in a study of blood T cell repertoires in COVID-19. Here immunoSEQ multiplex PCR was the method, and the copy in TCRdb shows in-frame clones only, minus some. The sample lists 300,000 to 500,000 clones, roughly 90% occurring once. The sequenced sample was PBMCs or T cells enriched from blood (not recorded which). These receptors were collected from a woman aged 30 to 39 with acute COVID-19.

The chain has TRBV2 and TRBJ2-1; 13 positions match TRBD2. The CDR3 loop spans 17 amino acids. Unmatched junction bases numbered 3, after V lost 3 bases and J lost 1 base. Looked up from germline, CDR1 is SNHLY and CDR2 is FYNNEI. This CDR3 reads CASSDGTSGVSYNEQFF. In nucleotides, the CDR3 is TGTGCCAGCAGTGACGGGACTAGCGGGGTATCCTACAATGAGCAGTTCTTC.

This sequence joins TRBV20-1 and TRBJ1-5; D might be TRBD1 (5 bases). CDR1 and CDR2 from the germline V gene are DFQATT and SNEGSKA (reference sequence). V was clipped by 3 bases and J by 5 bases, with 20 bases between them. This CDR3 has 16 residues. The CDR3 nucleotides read TGCAGTGCTAGTGGTTTGGGGCTCAGGGCGGATCAGCCCCAGCATTTT. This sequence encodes CSASGLGLRADQPQHF.